A selection of T cell receptor beta chains follows, all from one sample in a study of blood T cell repertoires in COVID-19. Only in-frame clones appear in the TCRdb table, and some are missing; sequencing was by immunoSEQ multiplex PCR. The data hold 250,000 to 350,000 clones, with nearly 90% observed a single time. Sample: PBMCs or T cells enriched from blood (not recorded which). The receptor source for this set is a woman in her late teens or twenties with acute COVID-19. The CDR3 runs from the conserved cysteine through the conserved F or W. A D gene is named only where the DNA matches it firmly. Rows may omit the clone size; those that give it use once, few, many or a size class.

V: TRBV30; D: -; J: TRBJ2-2; size: -; length: 15; DNA: TGTGCCTGGAGTGTACGAACAGAGAACACCGGGGAGCTGTTTTTT; CDR3: CAWSVRTENTGELFF
V: TRBV7-8; D: -; J: TRBJ2-7; size: -; length: 13; DNA: TGTGCCAGCAGCTTAATTAGTCCGTGGGAGCAGTACTTC; CDR3: CASSLISPWEQYF
V: TRBV12-1; D: -; J: TRBJ1-5; size: -; length: 14; DNA: TGTGCCAGCAGCTTTGCGGGACACCCGTGGCCCCAGCATTTT; CDR3: CASSFAGHPWPQHF
V: TRBV28; D: -; J: TRBJ2-6; size: -; length: 16; DNA: TGTGCCAGCAGTTTAGTGGGGCTCTCTGGGGCCAACGTCCTGACTTTC; CDR3: CASSLVGLSGANVLTF
V: TRBV6-5; D: -; J: TRBJ2-5; size: -; length: 15; DNA: TGTGCCAGCAGTTCAGGGTCAGGGCCAAGAGAGACCCAGTACTTC; CDR3: CASSSGSGPRETQYF
V: TRBV2; D: -; J: TRBJ1-1; size: few; length: 13; DNA: TGTGCCAGCAGTGCGGGGAGATACACTGAAGCTTTCTTT; CDR3: CASSAGRYTEAFF
V: TRBV6-5; D: -; J: TRBJ1-1; size: -; length: 14; DNA: TGTGCCGGCGGCGGCGGACTGATGAACACTGAAGCTTTCTTT; CDR3: CAGGGGLMNTEAFF
V: TRBV28; D: TRBD2; J: TRBJ2-1; size: -; length: 17; DNA: TGTGCCAGCAGTTCCGTAGCGGGAGTACAGTCCTACAATGAGCAGTTCTTC; CDR3: CASSSVAGVQSYNEQFF
V: TRBV6-5; D: TRBD2; J: TRBJ2-1; size: -; length: 14; DNA: TGTGCCAGCAGCGCCTCTAGCGGGAGTGTTGAGCAGTTCTTC; CDR3: CASSASSGSVEQFF
V: TRBV6-4; D: TRBD2; J: TRBJ2-3; size: many; length: 16; DNA: TGTGCCAGCAGTTTTCAAGCGGGAGGTGGCACAGATACGCAGTATTTT; CDR3: CASSFQAGGGTDTQYF
V: TRBV6-5; D: TRBD1; J: TRBJ2-1; size: few; length: 14; DNA: TGTGCCACCGGGACAGAAAGCTCCTACAATGAGCAGTTCTTC; CDR3: CATGTESSYNEQFF
V: TRBV29-1; D: -; J: TRBJ2-3; size: -; length: 14; DNA: TGCAGCGTTGAAGGGGTAGCTGGCACAGATACGCAGTATTTT; CDR3: CSVEGVAGTDTQYF
V: TRBV12-3/TRBV12-4; D: -; J: TRBJ2-7; size: -; length: 13; DNA: TGTGCCAGCAGCCGCCGGGACAACTACGAGCAGTACTTC; CDR3: CASSRRDNYEQYF
V: TRBV4-2; D: TRBD2; J: TRBJ2-7; size: -; length: 16; DNA: TGTGCCAGCAGCCAAGACATGGCTAGCGGGAGCTACGAGCAGTACTTC; CDR3: CASSQDMASGSYEQYF
V: TRBV28; D: TRBD1; J: TRBJ2-7; size: -; length: 16; DNA: TGTGCCAGCAGCTCGACCCGACAGGGGGGAGTATACGAGCAGTACTTC; CDR3: CASSSTRQGGVYEQYF
V: TRBV12-5; D: -; J: TRBJ2-1; size: -; length: 14; DNA: TGTGCTAGTGGTTTGGACCTCAGTTACAATGAGCAGTTCTTC; CDR3: CASGLDLSYNEQFF
V: TRBV5-1; D: -; J: TRBJ2-2; size: -; length: 14; DNA: TGCGCCAGCAGCTTGAGGGACTACACCGGGGAGCTGTTTTTT; CDR3: CASSLRDYTGELFF
V: TRBV6-5; D: TRBD2; J: TRBJ2-3; size: once; length: 16; DNA: TGTGCCAGCAGTTTACGGACTAGCGGGGGTGCCCATACGCAGTATTTT; CDR3: CASSLRTSGGAHTQYF
V: TRBV27; D: TRBD2; J: TRBJ2-7; size: -; length: 16; DNA: TGTGCCAGCAGTTTAAGCCGGAGCGGGAGTACCGACGAGCAGTACTTC; CDR3: CASSLSRSGSTDEQYF
V: TRBV6-5; D: TRBD1; J: TRBJ2-1; size: -; length: 15; DNA: TGTGCCAGCAGGGGTGACAGGGGGTCCTACAATGAGCAGTTCTTC; CDR3: CASRGDRGSYNEQFF
V: TRBV19; D: TRBD2; J: TRBJ2-1; size: -; length: 14; DNA: TGTGCCACGGCGGGACTAGCGGATTACAATGAGCAGTTCTTC; CDR3: CATAGLADYNEQFF
V: TRBV29-1; D: -; J: TRBJ2-7; size: -; length: 12; DNA: TGCAGCGTTGCCCCTGACAGATACGAGCAGTACTTC; CDR3: CSVAPDRYEQYF
V: TRBV30; D: -; J: TRBJ1-2; size: -; length: 14; DNA: TGTGCCTGGAGGCTCGGGACTTTAAACTATGGCTACACCTTC; CDR3: CAWRLGTLNYGYTF
V: TRBV5-1; D: -; J: TRBJ1-1; size: -; length: 16; DNA: TGCGCCAGCAGCGGCCACGGGGCGGGGGGAAACACTGAAGCTTTCTTT; CDR3: CASSGHGAGGNTEAFF
V: TRBV9; D: -; J: TRBJ2-5; size: -; length: 14; DNA: TGTGCCAGCAGCCGAGGGTCTAACCAAGAGACCCAGTACTTC; CDR3: CASSRGSNQETQYF
V: TRBV7-2; D: -; J: TRBJ1-3; size: once; length: 18; DNA: TGTGCCAGCAGCTTAGTAGCTCGGACAGAATCTACTGGAAACACCATATATTTT; CDR3: CASSLVARTESTGNTIYF
V: TRBV5-1; D: -; J: TRBJ2-3; size: -; length: 15; DNA: TGCGCCAGCAGAAACCGAGCGGGCGATACGGATACGCAGTATTTT; CDR3: CASRNRAGDTDTQYF
V: TRBV2; D: TRBD1; J: TRBJ2-7; size: -; length: 16; DNA: TGTGCCAGCATACGGACAGGGGGCGCTTCTTACTACGAGCAGTACTTC; CDR3: CASIRTGGASYYEQYF
V: TRBV20-1; D: -; J: TRBJ2-3; size: -; length: 16; DNA: TGCAGTGCTAGTTCCCCCCTAACTAGTTATCAAGATACGCAGTATTTT; CDR3: CSASSPLTSYQDTQYF
V: TRBV7-9; D: -; J: TRBJ2-1; size: -; length: 8; DNA: TGTGCCATAGGGGCCCAGTTCTTC; CDR3: CAIGAQFF
V: TRBV6-5; D: TRBD1; J: TRBJ2-1; size: -; length: 15; DNA: TGTGCCAGCAGTCACAGGGGGAGCTCCTACAATGAGCAGTTCTTC; CDR3: CASSHRGSSYNEQFF